This record covers a single T cell receptor (beta chain). These data are taken from a study of blood T cell repertoires in COVID-19. Across the whole study: Samples taken during acute and convalescent COVID-19 were collected in the United States, Italy and Spain. PBMCs, B-cell-depleted T cells, or T cells were the source of the cDNA or gDNA that made up the material.

In germline, CDR1 is LNHDA, CDR2 SQIVND (reference sequence). V was pared by 6 bases and J by 4 bases, with 14 bases of the junction left unmatched. CDR3 length: 16 amino acids. In the original workflow: Researchers report that nucleated cell counts were estimated from reference gene primer amplification. Using immunoSEQ multiplex PCR, the repertoire was profiled, and TCRdb retains in-frame clones only, with some absent. The V and J calls and clone size are taken from that table; D and trimming were inferred from the DNA. Of some 190,000 clones detected, 80% to 90% appear once; the ten largest clones hold around 4.9%.

The receptor comes from a woman at least 80 years old with acute or convalescent COVID-19. The rearrangement joins TRBV19 to TRBJ1-1; 7 nucleotides align to TRBD1. Material for sequencing was peripheral blood. CDR3 coding DNA: TGTGCCAGTAGCGACCGACAGGGTGGCTCGGCCACTGAAGCTTTCTTT. As protein: CASSDRQGGSATEAFF.